This TCR delta chain was documented in a study of gamma-delta chains in newborns, infants, children. TCRdb re-called the reads with CATT. The data contain about 4,200 delta-chain clones, roughly 14% of them singletons. There are 15 residues in the CDR3. V lost 1 base and J 1 base, leaving 10 bases between the germline ends. Germline loops: CDR1 TSWWSYY, CDR2 QGS. The chain carries TRDV1 and TRDJ1, with D hard to call. The source is a child who was a newborn, infant or young child, either healthy, febrile or measles-vaccinated (not recorded which). The sequenced sample was blood. CDR3 nucleotide sequence: TGTGCTCTTGGGGAACCCTCCTCGGCCACCGATAAACTCATCTTT. Translation: CALGEPSSATDKLIF.